This is a list of T cell receptor beta chains from one sample in a study of memory CD4+ T cells and cytomegalovirus serostatus. TCRdb's copy holds only in-frame clones and misses some; the assay was immunoSEQ multiplex PCR. Of 61,000 or so clones listed, around 80% are singletons. The sequencing input was memory CD4+ T cells from blood. These receptors were obtained from an adult in good health and CMV-seronegative. Some clones in this sample may be carry-over from other donors' samples. Both conserved end residues are part of each CDR3. The order of the fields is clone size, D gene, J gene, V gene, CDR3 protein, CDR3 DNA. D genes are given only for firm matches. Expanded clones get a size class; other rows say once, few or many, or leave the size out.

clone size: -; D gene: TRBD2; J gene: TRBJ2-3; V gene: TRBV7-6; CDR3 protein: CASSWDIAGASRFRTDTQYF; CDR3 DNA: TGTGCCAGCAGTTGGGATATAGCGGGGGCCTCGAGATTTCGCACAGATACGCAGTATTTT
clone size: few; D gene: -; J gene: TRBJ2-3; V gene: TRBV5-4; CDR3 protein: CASSSGQGTDTQYF; CDR3 DNA: TGTGCCAGCAGCTCCGGACAAGGCACAGATACGCAGTATTTT
clone size: -; D gene: TRBD1; J gene: TRBJ2-2; V gene: TRBV10-2; CDR3 protein: CASSVQGSVGELFF; CDR3 DNA: TGCGCCAGCAGTGTACAGGGGTCGGTCGGGGAGCTGTTTTTT
clone size: -; D gene: -; J gene: TRBJ1-5; V gene: TRBV28; CDR3 protein: CASSLGGTTPNQPQHF; CDR3 DNA: TGTGCCAGCAGTTTGGGGGGCACTACTCCAAATCAGCCCCAGCATTTT
clone size: -; D gene: TRBD2; J gene: TRBJ2-1; V gene: TRBV29-1; CDR3 protein: CFNRGGLAGGYNEQFF; CDR3 DNA: TGCTTCAATAGAGGTGGACTAGCGGGGGGCTACAATGAGCAGTTCTTC
clone size: -; D gene: -; J gene: TRBJ1-1; V gene: TRBV7-2; CDR3 protein: CASSTRPETEAFF; CDR3 DNA: TGTGCCAGCAGCACCCGACCGGAGACTGAAGCTTTCTTT
clone size: -; D gene: TRBD2; J gene: TRBJ2-3; V gene: TRBV7-9; CDR3 protein: CASGGSGIDTQYF; CDR3 DNA: TGTGCCAGCGGCGGGAGCGGTATAGATACGCAGTATTTT
clone size: -; D gene: -; J gene: TRBJ2-7; V gene: TRBV7-6; CDR3 protein: CASSLGAGNSYEQYF; CDR3 DNA: TGTGCCAGCAGCTTAGGAGCGGGTAACTCCTACGAGCAGTACTTC
clone size: -; D gene: TRBD2; J gene: TRBJ2-1; V gene: TRBV30; CDR3 protein: CAWSYTGTSNEQFF; CDR3 DNA: TGTGCCTGGTCCTATACCGGGACTAGCAATGAGCAGTTCTTC
clone size: -; D gene: -; J gene: TRBJ2-2; V gene: TRBV10-3; CDR3 protein: CANNAWEWGRNTGELFF; CDR3 DNA: TGTGCCAACAACGCCTGGGAATGGGGGAGGAACACCGGGGAGCTGTTTTTT
clone size: -; D gene: -; J gene: TRBJ1-3; V gene: TRBV6-5; CDR3 protein: CASSYSITGSGNTIYF; CDR3 DNA: TGTGCCAGCAGTTACTCAATCACAGGGTCTGGAAACACCATATATTTT
clone size: -; D gene: -; J gene: TRBJ1-1; V gene: TRBV6-6; CDR3 protein: CASRGKLEDTEAFF; CDR3 DNA: TGTGCCAGCAGGGGTAAGTTGGAGGACACTGAAGCTTTCTTT
clone size: -; D gene: -; J gene: TRBJ2-6; V gene: TRBV19; CDR3 protein: CASSIVHGVSGANVLTF; CDR3 DNA: TGTGCCAGTAGTATAGTTCACGGAGTCTCTGGGGCCAACGTCCTGACTTTC
clone size: -; D gene: TRBD2; J gene: TRBJ2-1; V gene: TRBV5-1; CDR3 protein: CASSLRVAGYNEQFF; CDR3 DNA: TGCGCCAGCAGCTTACGGGTAGCGGGCTACAATGAGCAGTTCTTC
clone size: once; D gene: TRBD1; J gene: TRBJ2-7; V gene: TRBV5-6; CDR3 protein: CASSSDRVRYEQYF; CDR3 DNA: TGTGCCAGCAGCTCGGACAGGGTCAGGTACGAGCAGTACTTC
clone size: -; D gene: TRBD2; J gene: TRBJ2-2; V gene: TRBV7-2; CDR3 protein: CASSLGRGSGELFF; CDR3 DNA: TGTGCCAGCAGTCTAGGGAGGGGTTCCGGGGAGCTGTTTTTT
clone size: -; D gene: -; J gene: TRBJ2-2; V gene: TRBV7-8; CDR3 protein: CASSPSGSWSGGELFF; CDR3 DNA: TGTGCCAGCAGCCCATCAGGGAGTTGGAGTGGCGGGGAGCTGTTTTTT
clone size: -; D gene: -; J gene: TRBJ2-5; V gene: TRBV5-1; CDR3 protein: CASSSGPGIEETQYF; CDR3 DNA: TGCGCCAGCAGCTCCGGGCCAGGGATCGAGGAGACCCAGTACTTC
clone size: -; D gene: -; J gene: TRBJ1-1; V gene: TRBV11-2; CDR3 protein: CASSVGFTEAFF; CDR3 DNA: TGTGCCAGCAGCGTAGGCTTCACTGAAGCTTTCTTT
clone size: -; D gene: -; J gene: TRBJ2-5; V gene: TRBV7-8; CDR3 protein: CASSLGGLVGETQYF; CDR3 DNA: TGTGCCAGCAGCTTAGGCGGACTGGTCGGGGAGACCCAGTACTTC
clone size: -; D gene: -; J gene: TRBJ1-2; V gene: TRBV21-1; CDR3 protein: CASSNRQILMNYGYTF; CDR3 DNA: TGTGCCAGCAGCAACAGACAGATCTTAATGAACTATGGCTACACCTTC
clone size: -; D gene: -; J gene: TRBJ2-3; V gene: TRBV5-6; CDR3 protein: CASSLGGQGIDTQYF; CDR3 DNA: TGTGCCAGCAGCTTGGGTGGGCAGGGGATAGATACGCAGTATTTT
clone size: -; D gene: -; J gene: TRBJ1-3; V gene: TRBV5-5; CDR3 protein: CASSLAEGGGNTIYF; CDR3 DNA: TGTGCCAGCAGCTTGGCCGAGGGTGGTGGAAACACCATATATTTT
clone size: few; D gene: -; J gene: TRBJ2-7; V gene: TRBV2; CDR3 protein: CASSEGGGPAYEQYF; CDR3 DNA: TGTGCCAGCAGTGAAGGTGGGGGCCCAGCCTACGAGCAGTACTTC
clone size: -; D gene: -; J gene: TRBJ2-2; V gene: TRBV9; CDR3 protein: CASSPGGTMAGELFF; CDR3 DNA: TGTGCCAGCAGCCCTGGCGGAACGATGGCCGGGGAGCTGTTTTTT
clone size: once; D gene: -; J gene: TRBJ1-2; V gene: TRBV7-2; CDR3 protein: CASSLASSYGYTF; CDR3 DNA: TGTGCCAGCAGCTTGGCTTCCTCCTATGGCTACACCTTC
clone size: -; D gene: -; J gene: TRBJ2-7; V gene: TRBV2; CDR3 protein: CASSYAYEQYF; CDR3 DNA: TGTGCCAGCAGCTATGCCTACGAGCAGTACTTC
clone size: -; D gene: -; J gene: TRBJ2-2; V gene: TRBV7-6; CDR3 protein: CASSLGSGGELFF; CDR3 DNA: TGTGCCAGCAGCTTAGGTAGTGGAGGGGAGCTGTTTTTT